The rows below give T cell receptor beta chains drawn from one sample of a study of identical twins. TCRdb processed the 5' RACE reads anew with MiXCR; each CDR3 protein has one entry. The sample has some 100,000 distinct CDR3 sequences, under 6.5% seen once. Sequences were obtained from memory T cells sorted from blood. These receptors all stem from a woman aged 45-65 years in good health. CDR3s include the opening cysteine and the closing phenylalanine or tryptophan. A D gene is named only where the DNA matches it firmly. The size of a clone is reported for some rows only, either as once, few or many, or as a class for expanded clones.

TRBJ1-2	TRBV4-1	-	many	TGCGCCAGCAGCCAAGATCAAGACAGGCCAAACTATGGCTACACCTTC	CASSQDQDRPNYGYTF
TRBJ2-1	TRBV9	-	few	TGTGCCAGCAGCGTAGGAGTTAGCGCAATAGATGAGCAGTTCTTC	CASSVGVSAIDEQFF
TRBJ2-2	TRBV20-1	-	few	TGCAGTGCTAGTCCCTCGGGCAGGGAGCTGTTTTTT	CSASPSGRELFF
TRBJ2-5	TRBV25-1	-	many	TGTGCCACCACAGCACCCTATAGAGAGACCCAGTACTTC	CATTAPYRETQYF
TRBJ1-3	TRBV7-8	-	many	TGTGCCAGCACTCTTCGGGGAACTGGAAACACCATATATTTT	CASTLRGTGNTIYF
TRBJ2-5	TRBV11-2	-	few	TGTGCCAGCAGCTTGAGGTTCCGGGAGACCCAGTACTTC	CASSLRFRETQYF
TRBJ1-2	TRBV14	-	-	TGTGCCAGCAGCCAGGATCCGCTCTTCGGACCTGGCTACACCTTC	CASSQDPLFGPGYTF
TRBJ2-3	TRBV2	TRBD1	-	TGTGCCAGCAGCCTAACCTGGACAGGGCAAGATACGCAGTATTTT	CASSLTWTGQDTQYF
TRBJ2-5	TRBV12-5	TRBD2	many	TGTGCTAGTGGTTTGGTCCCCCGGGGACTAGCCGTCCAAGAGACCCAGTACTTC	CASGLVPRGLAVQETQYF
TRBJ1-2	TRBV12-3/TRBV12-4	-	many	TGTGCCAGCAGTGAACAGGGAACTTACTATGGCTACACCTTC	CASSEQGTYYGYTF
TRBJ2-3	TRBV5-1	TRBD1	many	TGCGCCAGCAGCTCCGGGTGGGGACAGGGGAACACAGATACGCAGTATTTT	CASSSGWGQGNTDTQYF
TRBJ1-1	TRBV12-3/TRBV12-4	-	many	TGTGCCAGCGGGCTTCCGAACACTGAAGCTTTCTTT	CASGLPNTEAFF
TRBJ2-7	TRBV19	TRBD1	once	TGTGCCAGTGGGGACAGGGGAATAGGGGAGCAGTACTTC	CASGDRGIGEQYF
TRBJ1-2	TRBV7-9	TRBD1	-	TGTGCCAGCAGCTCCCGGGACAGGGGAAACTATGGCTACACCTTC	CASSSRDRGNYGYTF
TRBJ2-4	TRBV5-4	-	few	TGTGCCAGCAGCTCAACCGGACGGAAAAACATTCAGTACTTC	CASSSTGRKNIQYF
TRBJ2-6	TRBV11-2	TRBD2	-	TGTGCCAGCAGCGACGGACTAGCTACTTTTGGGGCCAACGTCCTGACTTTC	CASSDGLATFGANVLTF
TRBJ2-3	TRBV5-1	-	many	TGCGCCAGCAGCTTAGTTGGGCAGAGCACAGATACGCAGTATTTT	CASSLVGQSTDTQYF
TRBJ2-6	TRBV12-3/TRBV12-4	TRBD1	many	TGTGCCAGCAGGAAAGGTGGGACAGGGGGCTCTGGGGCCAACGTCCTGACTTTC	CASRKGGTGGSGANVLTF
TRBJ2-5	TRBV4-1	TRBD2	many	TGCGCCAGCAGCCAGAACTTCTTGGCGGGAGTAAAAGTAGAAGAGACCCAGTACTTC	CASSQNFLAGVKVEETQYF
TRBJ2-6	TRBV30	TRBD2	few	TGTGCCTGGAGCGCGACGGGGAGGGGCGCCCGGACCTCTGGGGCCAACGTCCTGACTTTC	CAWSATGRGARTSGANVLTF
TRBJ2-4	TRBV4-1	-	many	TGCGCCAGCAGCCAAGATTCCAGCCCGTCGGGAAACATTCAGTACTTC	CASSQDSSPSGNIQYF
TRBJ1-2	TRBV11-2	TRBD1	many	TGTGCCAGCAGCTTAGGGACAGGGGGCAGCTATGGCTACACCTTC	CASSLGTGGSYGYTF
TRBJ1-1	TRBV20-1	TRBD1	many	TGCGCTGGTGTACAGGGGGTTGAAGCTTTCTTT	CAGVQGVEAFF
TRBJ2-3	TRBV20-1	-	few	TGCAGTGCTAGAGTTGGGCTATCGACCGATACGCAGTATTTT	CSARVGLSTDTQYF
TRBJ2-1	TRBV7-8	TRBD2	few	TGTGCCAGCAGCCCAGGTGGGACTAGCGGACTCTCCTACAATGAGCAGTTCTTC	CASSPGGTSGLSYNEQFF
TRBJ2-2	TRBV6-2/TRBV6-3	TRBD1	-	TGTGCCAGCAGTCCTCCGGGACAGCTAACCGGGGAGCTGTTTTTT	CASSPPGQLTGELFF
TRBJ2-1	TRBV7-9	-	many	TGTGCCAGCAGCTTAGGGGCCGGTGCAGCGGACTACGATGAGCAGTTCTTC	CASSLGAGAADYDEQFF
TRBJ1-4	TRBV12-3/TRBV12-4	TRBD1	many	TGTGCCAGCAGGAGTACAGGGGGCGGTGAAAAACTGTTTTTT	CASRSTGGGEKLFF
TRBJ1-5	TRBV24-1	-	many	TGTGCCACCAGTGGGGCCTCGGGTAATCAGCCCCAGCATTTT	CATSGASGNQPQHF
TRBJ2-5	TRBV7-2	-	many	TGTGCCAGCAGCTACTATGAAGAGACCCAGTACTTC	CASSYYEETQYF
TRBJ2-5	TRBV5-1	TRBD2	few	TGCGCCAGCAGCTTGGCTGGCGGGAGGGCCTCGGAGACCCAGTACTTC	CASSLAGGRASETQYF
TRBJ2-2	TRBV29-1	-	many	TGCAGCGTGGGGCATCCCACCGGGGAGCTGTTTTTT	CSVGHPTGELFF
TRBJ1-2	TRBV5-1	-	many	TGCGCCAGCAGCTTGGCCGATTTCAGGGGCTTTTCGATCTATGGCTACACCTTC	CASSLADFRGFSIYGYTF
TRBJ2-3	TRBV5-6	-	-	TGTGCCAGCAGCTGGGGGCCTCGGGATACGCAGTATTTT	CASSWGPRDTQYF
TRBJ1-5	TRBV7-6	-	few	TGTGCCAGCAGCCTCAGACAGGACAGCCAGCCCCAGCATTTT	CASSLRQDSQPQHF
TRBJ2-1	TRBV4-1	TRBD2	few	TGCGCCAGCAGCCAAGATATAAGAGCGGGAGGGCAAAAAACAATTGAGCAGTTCTTC	CASSQDIRAGGQKTIEQFF
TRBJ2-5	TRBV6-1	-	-	TGTGCCAGCTCCCTTGGCGGGCCCGAATACTTC	CASSLGGPEYF
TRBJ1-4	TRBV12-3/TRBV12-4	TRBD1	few	TGTGCCAGCAGTTTAGGAGGGGACAGGGGCGAAAAACTGTTTTTT	CASSLGGDRGEKLFF
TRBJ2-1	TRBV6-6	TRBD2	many	TGTGCCAGCAGTTCCGGAGGGGACTACGACAATGAGCAGTTCTTC	CASSSGGDYDNEQFF
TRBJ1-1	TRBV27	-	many	TGTGCCAGCAGAAAGACAGAGAACACTGAAGCTTTCTTT	CASRKTENTEAFF
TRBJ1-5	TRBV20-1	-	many	TGCAGTGCTAGAGATCCTGGCAGTAGGGATCAGCCCCAGCATTTT	CSARDPGSRDQPQHF
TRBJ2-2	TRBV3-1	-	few	TGTGCCAGCAGCCAAGCGGCCGGGGAGCTGTTTTTT	CASSQAAGELFF
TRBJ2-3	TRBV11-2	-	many	TGTGCCAGCAGCTTTTACGGGAAGGGCATAGATACGCAGTATTTT	CASSFYGKGIDTQYF
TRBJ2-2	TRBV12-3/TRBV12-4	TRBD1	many	TGTGCCAGCAGTTTAAGTACAGGGGGACGCACCGGGGAGCTGTTTTTT	CASSLSTGGRTGELFF
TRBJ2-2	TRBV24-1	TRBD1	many	TGTGCCACCAGGCCCCCCGGACAGGGGATGAACACCGGGGAGCTGTTTTTT	CATRPPGQGMNTGELFF
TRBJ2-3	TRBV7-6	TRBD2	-	TGTGCCAGCAGCCCAAGCCCTAGCGGAGGGACAGATACGCAGTATTTT	CASSPSPSGGTDTQYF
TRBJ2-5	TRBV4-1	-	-	TGCGCCAGCAGCCAAGGGGTTATAAACCAAGAGACCCAGGACTTC	CASSQGVINQETQDF
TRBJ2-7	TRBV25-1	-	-	TGTGCCAGCAGTGAATCCGAATTCTCCTACGAGCAGTACTTC	CASSESEFSYEQYF
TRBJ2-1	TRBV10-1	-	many	TGCGCCAGCAGGGCCGGGAGTGTCCATGAGCAGTTCTTC	CASRAGSVHEQFF
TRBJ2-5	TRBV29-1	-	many	TGCAGCGGCCGGAGGGGGAGGCAAGAGACCCAGTACTTC	CSGRRGRQETQYF